What follows are 18 T cell receptor beta chains derived from one specimen sequenced in a study of post-analysis software for immune sequencing data. General study findings and limits: The five TRBV segments detected at higher frequency in patients than in controls included TRBV5-6, TRBV5-1 and TRBV20-1.

Incorporated into the TCR beta cDNA libraries were unique molecular identifiers, which served to reduce PCR and sequencing biases. TCRdb passed the PCR reads through MiXCR, listing each CDR3 protein once. The top ten clones hold around 10% of a sample with approximately 690,000 distinct CDR3 sequences, 59% of them seen once. Their antigens remain unidentified. The specimen sequenced was blood. These receptors came from a girl aged 2-15 years with multiple sclerosis.

This clonotype turned up a few times. CDR3 in amino acids: CATSRDRDRVYSGYTF. In DNA, the CDR3 is TGTGCCACCAGCAGAGATCGGGACAGGGTATACAGTGGCTACACCTTC. This chain uses TRBV15 with TRBJ1-2; 9 bases line up with TRBD1. Germline V gene data show CDR1 as LNHNV and CDR2 as YYDKDF (reference sequence). After removal of 0 bases from V and 7 bases from J, the junction contained 9 bases not matched to a gene. This CDR3 is built from 16 residues.

As DNA, the CDR3 is TGTGCCAGCAGCTGGGTCGGGACTAGCGGGAGCCTCGAGCAGTTCTTC. This sequence encodes CASSWVGTSGSLEQFF. The chain links TRBV5-5 to TRBJ2-1, with TRBD2 identical over 14 bases. CDR1 and CDR2 from the germline V gene are SGHKS and YYEKEE (reference sequence). Germline trimming cut 3 bases from V and 10 bases from J; bases unmatched to any gene: 9. This CDR3 spans 16 amino acids.

A remark on this clonotype: One end of the junction is discordant with germline, which a read error may explain. The chain joins TRBV29-1 to TRBJ2-3; 7 bases align to TRBD1. This CDR3 spans 15 amino acids. CDR1 SQVTM and CDR2 ANQGSEA come from the germline V gene. The DNA for the CDR3 is TGCGGCGTTGATCTCCTGGGACAGAACACAGATACGCAGTATTTT. It specifies CGVDLLGQNTDTQYF.

This clonotype was found a few times. This sequence joins TRBV15 and TRBJ2-7, with 9 positions matching TRBD2. CDR1 and CDR2 from the germline V gene are LNHNV and YYDKDF (reference sequence). J was trimmed by 4 bases and V by 4 bases; bases with no gene match: 8. The CDR3 extends over 15 amino acids. CDR3 DNA sequence: TGTGCCACCAGCACCATTAGCGGGAGTAGTTACGAGCAGTACTTC. It specifies CATSTISGSSYEQYF.

This chain uses TRBV6-2 or TRBV6-3 with TRBJ2-1, with D possibly being TRBD2 (5 bases). V gave up 2 bases and J gave up 4 bases, with 18 bases separating them. This CDR3 comprises 17 residues. CDR1 is MNHEY and CDR2 is SVGEGT in the germline V gene. This CDR3 is CASSYAGTARGYNEQFF. As DNA, the CDR3 is TGTGCCAGCAGTTACGCGGGCACGGCCAGAGGATACAATGAGCAGTTCTTC.

The chain couples TRBV5-4 to TRBJ1-2; 8 bases map to TRBD1. J gave up 6 bases and V 3 bases, and 10 bases lay outside the gene matches. The germline CDR1 and CDR2 sequences are SGHNT and YYREEE (reference sequence). The CDR3 extends over 15 amino acids. CDR3 sequence reads: CASSSVDRDDDGYTF. In DNA, the CDR3 is TGTGCCAGCAGCTCCGTGGACAGGGATGACGATGGCTACACCTTC.

The chain is built from TRBV24-1 and TRBJ2-5; TRBD1 matches 8 bases. Looked up from germline, CDR1 is KGHDR and CDR2 is SFDVKD. Unmatched junction bases numbered 14, after V lost 5 bases and J lost 4 bases. The CDR3 length is 17 residues. As DNA, the CDR3 is TGTGCCACCAGTGTGTCCGGGCAGGGGGCCGCAACAGAGACCCAGTACTTC. Its translation: CATSVSGQGAATETQYF.

The chain joins TRBV7-9 to TRBJ2-5; 8 nucleotides align to TRBD1. This CDR3 has 15 amino acids. Looked up from germline, CDR1 is SEHNR and CDR2 is FQNEAQ (reference sequence). Trimming removed 6 bases from V and 1 base from J; junction bases left unmatched: 7. The CDR3 nucleotides are TGTGCCAGCAGTCCACCGACAGGGGTCCAAGAGACCCAGTACTTC. Its protein product is CASSPPTGVQETQYF.

The chain uses TRBV20-1 and TRBJ1-1; perhaps TRBD1 as D (6 bases). V shed 0 bases and J shed 10 bases, with 18 bases lying between them. This CDR3 spans 14 amino acids. Germline loops: CDR1 DFQATT, CDR2 SNEGSKA (reference sequence). The CDR3 sequence: CSAREANMGQGAFF. The CDR3 DNA reads TGCAGTGCTAGAGAGGCTAATATGGGACAAGGAGCTTTCTTT.

The sample holds a few counts of this clonotype. The chain links TRBV5-1 to TRBJ2-7, with 8 positions matching TRBD1. CDR3 length: 15 amino acids. V was clipped by 2 bases and J by 0 bases; unmatched bases: 4. Germline values: CDR1 SGHRS, CDR2 YFSETQ. The CDR3 DNA is TGCGCCAGCAGCTTTCAAACAGGGGGCTCCTACGAGCAGTACTTC. Protein product: CASSFQTGGSYEQYF.

This clonotype was recorded a few times. The chain has TRBV11-2 and TRBJ2-7; D perhaps matches TRBD2 (7 bases). V was pared by 0 bases and J by 9 bases, with 15 bases between. In germline, CDR1 is SGHAT, CDR2 FQNNGV. The CDR3 is made up of 14 amino acids. This CDR3 reads CASSLDWGGAVQYF. CDR3 DNA: TGTGCCAGCAGCTTAGATTGGGGGGGCGCGGTGCAGTACTTC.

V is TRBV29-1 and J is TRBJ2-1; either TRBD1 or TRBD2 may fit D (5 bases each). The CDR3 sequence is 15 residues long. The germline gives CDR1 SQVTM, CDR2 ANQGSEA. V shed 5 bases and J shed 7 bases, with 21 bases lying between them. The CDR3 region has the DNA TGCAGCGTTCAAGGTACTAGGGGTGTCGGGAATGAGCAGTTCTTC. Protein product: CSVQGTRGVGNEQFF.

The chain carries TRBV20-1 and TRBJ2-5, with 7 bases aligning to TRBD1. The CDR3 sequence is 15 residues long. Germline V CDR1 and CDR2: DFQATT, SNEGSKA (reference sequence). After removal of 6 bases from V and 2 bases from J, the junction contained 12 bases not matched to a gene. In DNA, the CDR3 is TGCAGTGCACCCATCACAGGGGCCAGACAAGAGACCCAGTACTTC. It specifies CSAPITGARQETQYF.

The rearrangement links TRBV3-1 to TRBJ2-1; maybe TRBD1 (5 bases). The V gene lost 4 bases and the J gene lost 9 bases, with 13 bases spanning the gap. Germline CDR1 and CDR2: LGHDT and YNNKEL (reference sequence). The length of the CDR3 is 13 residues. CDR3 bases: TGTGCCAGCAGCCCAGCAGGGTCCGGTGAGCAGTTCTTC. It is translated as CASSPAGSGEQFF.

This clonotype has a handful of counts. The chain links TRBV15 to TRBJ2-7; 11 bases align to TRBD2. J was trimmed by 5 bases and V by 9 bases; bases with no gene match: 6. Germline CDR1 and CDR2: LNHNV and YYDKDF (reference sequence). This CDR3 has 13 amino acids. CDR3 in DNA: TGTGCCACTCGCCAGACTAGCGGGAACGAGCAGTACTTC. It is translated as CATRQTSGNEQYF.

This chain connects TRBV12-3 or TRBV12-4 to TRBJ2-7, with TRBD1 matching over 7 bases. The CDR3 loop spans 15 amino acids. J lost 3 bases, V lost 4 bases, and 9 bases had no gene match. CDR3 sequence: CASSSTRQGLYEQYF. DNA of the CDR3: TGTGCCAGCAGTTCGACCCGACAGGGCCTCTACGAGCAGTACTTC.

The rearrangement links TRBV6-4 to TRBJ2-1; perhaps TRBD2 as D (6 bases). Between the trimmed V and J ends, which lost 0 bases and 4 bases, there was a span of 10 bases. The CDR3 covers 15 residues. Germline V CDR1 and CDR2: MRHNA, SNTAGT. The CDR3 bases are TGTGCCAGCAGTGACTCGGGGCGGGGTTACAATGAGCAGTTCTTC. Translating gives CASSDSGRGYNEQFF.

The CDR3: CASSPYFRDRRKASTDTQYF. The CDR3 DNA sequence: TGTGCCAGCAGCCCATACTTCCGGGACAGAAGAAAAGCTAGCACAGATACGCAGTATTTT. The J gene is TRBJ2-3, the V gene TRBV4-2; TRBD1 matches 7 bases. In germline, CDR1 is LGHNA, CDR2 YNFKEQ. The CDR3 runs to 20 residues. V shed 4 bases, J shed 0 bases, and the junction held 19 bases outside the gene matches.